This is a list of T cell receptor beta chains from one sample in a study of blood T cell repertoires in COVID-19. Measured with immunoSEQ multiplex PCR; TCRdb has only the in-frame clones, and not every one. This sample carries about 59,000 clones, over 75% of them seen once, and the ten largest clones take about 6.9%. Sequencing was performed on peripheral blood. The receptors were gathered from a man in his 60s with active or convalescent COVID-19. The CDR3 runs from the conserved cysteine through the conserved F or W. The order of the fields is V gene, D gene, clone size, J gene, CDR3 DNA, CDR3 protein. The D gene is left open where the match is weak. Clone sizes are given selectively: once, few, many, or a class where the clone is expanded.

V: TRBV21-1
D: -
size: -
J: TRBJ2-1
DNA: TGTGCCAGCAGCAAAAGGGTTGGGAGGGTTGAGCAGTTCTTC
CDR3: CASSKRVGRVEQFF

V: TRBV6-5
D: TRBD1
size: -
J: TRBJ1-5
DNA: TGTGCCAGCATACTCGGGACAGGCGATAATCAGCCCCAGCATTTT
CDR3: CASILGTGDNQPQHF

V: TRBV7-2
D: TRBD1
size: -
J: TRBJ1-2
DNA: TGTGCCAGCAGCCCTGACAGGGTCGGCTACACCTTC
CDR3: CASSPDRVGYTF

V: TRBV9
D: TRBD1
size: -
J: TRBJ2-2
DNA: TGTGCCAGCAGCGTAAGGGGGCCGAACACCGGGGAGCTGTTTTTT
CDR3: CASSVRGPNTGELFF

V: TRBV18
D: TRBD1
size: -
J: TRBJ2-2
DNA: TGTGCCAGCTCACTCCGACAGGGTAGCGGGGAGCTGTTTTTT
CDR3: CASSLRQGSGELFF

V: TRBV6-5
D: TRBD1
size: -
J: TRBJ1-4
DNA: TGTGCCAGCAGTAAGGGACAGCGGAAAGAAAAACTGTTTTTT
CDR3: CASSKGQRKEKLFF

V: TRBV12-5
D: -
size: -
J: TRBJ2-5
DNA: TGTGCTAGTGGTTTCGAAGAGACCCAGTACTTC
CDR3: CASGFEETQYF

V: TRBV11-2
D: -
size: -
J: TRBJ2-3
DNA: TGTGCCAGCAGCTTAGGCGCGGGACCTACGGATACGCAGTATTTT
CDR3: CASSLGAGPTDTQYF

V: TRBV6-5
D: -
size: -
J: TRBJ2-3
DNA: TGTGCCAGCAGGTCAGGCAGCACAGATACGCAGTATTTT
CDR3: CASRSGSTDTQYF

V: TRBV18
D: TRBD2
size: -
J: TRBJ2-1
DNA: TGTGCCAGCTCGCCCCTTAGCGGGGGGGCGTATGAGCAGTTCTTC
CDR3: CASSPLSGGAYEQFF

V: TRBV10-2
D: -
size: -
J: TRBJ1-1
DNA: TGCGCCTCCCGACGGGGGAACACTGAAGCTTTCTTT
CDR3: CASRRGNTEAFF

V: TRBV29-1
D: -
size: -
J: TRBJ1-1
DNA: TGCAGCGTCCTGGGACAACCGAACACTGAAGCTTTCTTT
CDR3: CSVLGQPNTEAFF

V: TRBV6-5
D: TRBD2
size: once
J: TRBJ2-1
DNA: TGTGCCAGCAGTTACCTGGCTAGCGGGGGTTACAATGAGCAGTTCTTC
CDR3: CASSYLASGGYNEQFF

V: TRBV5-1
D: -
size: -
J: TRBJ1-1
DNA: TGCGCCAGCAGCTTGGCGGGGGACAACACTGAAGCTTTCTTT
CDR3: CASSLAGDNTEAFF

V: TRBV5-5
D: -
size: -
J: TRBJ1-5
DNA: TGTGCCAGCAGCCCAGACAGAAATCAGCCCCAGCATTTT
CDR3: CASSPDRNQPQHF

V: TRBV27
D: -
size: -
J: TRBJ2-2
DNA: TGTGCCAGCAGTTCGACAGTCCCAAACACCGGGGAGCTGTTTTTT
CDR3: CASSSTVPNTGELFF

V: TRBV18
D: TRBD1
size: -
J: TRBJ2-2
DNA: TGTGCCAGCTCACGGTCGGGACAGGGAAACACCGGGGAGCTGTTTTTT
CDR3: CASSRSGQGNTGELFF

V: TRBV10-2
D: TRBD2
size: -
J: TRBJ2-4
DNA: TGCGCCAGCAGTGACCCCGGGACTAGTGGGGACATTCAGTACTTC
CDR3: CASSDPGTSGDIQYF

V: TRBV6-5
D: TRBD2
size: -
J: TRBJ2-3
DNA: TGTGCCAGCAGTTACCAAGCGGGAGGAACAGATACGCAGTATTTT
CDR3: CASSYQAGGTDTQYF

V: TRBV6-5
D: -
size: -
J: TRBJ1-4
DNA: TGTGCCAGTTGGAAGGGACTGTCGAATGAAAAACTGTTTTTT
CDR3: CASWKGLSNEKLFF

V: TRBV18
D: TRBD2
size: -
J: TRBJ2-1
DNA: TGTGCCAGCTCACCAAGCCTAGCGGGAGGGTATGAGCAGTTCTTC
CDR3: CASSPSLAGGYEQFF

V: TRBV2
D: -
size: -
J: TRBJ1-2
DNA: TGTGCCAGCAGTGTGGACACTGGCTACACCTTC
CDR3: CASSVDTGYTF

V: TRBV7-9
D: TRBD1
size: -
J: TRBJ1-5
DNA: TGTGCCAGCAGCTCGGACAGGGCTGAAAGCAATCAGCCCCAGCATTTT
CDR3: CASSSDRAESNQPQHF

V: TRBV5-4
D: TRBD1
size: -
J: TRBJ1-5
DNA: TGTGCCAGCAGCTCCTACGAACAGGGGAACAGGGACAATCAGCCCCAGCATTTT
CDR3: CASSSYEQGNRDNQPQHF

V: TRBV27
D: TRBD1
size: -
J: TRBJ1-2
DNA: TGTGCCAGCAGTTTAGGGGGGACAGGGTTTTCTGGCTACACCTTC
CDR3: CASSLGGTGFSGYTF

V: TRBV10-1
D: -
size: -
J: TRBJ1-1
DNA: TGCGCCAGCAGTGAGAGCTTGAACACTGAAGCTTTCTTT
CDR3: CASSESLNTEAFF

V: TRBV10-1
D: TRBD1
size: few
J: TRBJ1-2
DNA: TGCGCCAGCAGCGGACAGGACGGGTATGGCTACACCTTC
CDR3: CASSGQDGYGYTF

V: TRBV29-1
D: -
size: once
J: TRBJ2-2
DNA: TGCAGCGCGCACAGGGAAAGATCCGGGGAGCTGTTTTTT
CDR3: CSAHRERSGELFF

V: TRBV28
D: -
size: -
J: TRBJ1-1
DNA: TGTGCCAGCAGTTTCGAGATGAACACTGAAGCTTTCTTT
CDR3: CASSFEMNTEAFF

V: TRBV9
D: TRBD2
size: -
J: TRBJ2-4
DNA: TGTGCCAGCAGCTCAGGGACTAGCCCCATTCAGTACTTC
CDR3: CASSSGTSPIQYF

V: TRBV6-2/TRBV6-3
D: TRBD2
size: once
J: TRBJ2-5
DNA: TGTGCCAGCAGTTACTCCGAGCGGGGCGGGGCTTACCAAGAGACCCAGTACTTC
CDR3: CASSYSERGGAYQETQYF

V: TRBV19
D: TRBD2
size: -
J: TRBJ2-2
DNA: TGTGCCAGTAGAAATAGCGGGGGGCCGAACACCGGGGAGCTGTTTTTT
CDR3: CASRNSGGPNTGELFF

V: TRBV6-4
D: TRBD1
size: -
J: TRBJ1-2
DNA: TGTGCCAGCAGTGCCGGGACAGGGTGCTTTGTATGGGACTATGGCTACACCTTC
CDR3: CASSAGTGCFVWDYGYTF

V: TRBV4-1
D: TRBD2
size: -
J: TRBJ2-1
DNA: TGCGCCAGCAGCTACCGGGGGACTAGCGGGATGGGGTACAATGAGCAGTTCTTC
CDR3: CASSYRGTSGMGYNEQFF

V: TRBV7-3
D: TRBD2
size: -
J: TRBJ2-2
DNA: TGTGCCAGCAGCCTATACCCCGGGGGGGTCGGGGAGCTGTTTTTT
CDR3: CASSLYPGGVGELFF

V: TRBV18
D: -
size: -
J: TRBJ1-3
DNA: TGTGCCAGCTCACCGGGGGGGAATGGAAACACCATATATTTT
CDR3: CASSPGGNGNTIYF

V: TRBV19
D: TRBD1
size: -
J: TRBJ1-2
DNA: TGTGCCAGTAGTCCCCGACAGGGCCCCGGCTACACCTTC
CDR3: CASSPRQGPGYTF

V: TRBV19
D: TRBD2
size: -
J: TRBJ2-7
DNA: TGTGCCAGTAGTCTTGGGACTAGCGGGGACGAGCAGTACTTC
CDR3: CASSLGTSGDEQYF

V: TRBV27
D: TRBD2
size: -
J: TRBJ2-3
DNA: TGTGCCAGCAGTACAGAAAATCCTAGCGGGTTGTACAGAAATACGCAGTATTTT
CDR3: CASSTENPSGLYRNTQYF

V: TRBV11-2
D: -
size: -
J: TRBJ1-4
DNA: TGTGCCAGCAGCCCCCAGAGGGTCGCAACTAATGAAAAACTGTTTTTT
CDR3: CASSPQRVATNEKLFF

V: TRBV18
D: TRBD2
size: -
J: TRBJ2-1
DNA: TGTGCCAGCTCACCTCCGACTAGCGGTTCCTACAATGAGCAGTTCTTC
CDR3: CASSPPTSGSYNEQFF

V: TRBV19
D: -
size: -
J: TRBJ1-1
DNA: TGTGCCAGTAGTCGGGTGAACACTGAAGCTTTCTTT
CDR3: CASSRVNTEAFF

V: TRBV18
D: TRBD1
size: -
J: TRBJ1-2
DNA: TGTGCCAGCTCGCCGGACAGGGCTCCTAACTATGGCTACACCTTC
CDR3: CASSPDRAPNYGYTF

V: TRBV7-2
D: TRBD2
size: -
J: TRBJ2-4
DNA: TGTGCCAGCAGCTTAGTGGGAGGGACCAAAAACATTCAGTACTTC
CDR3: CASSLVGGTKNIQYF

V: TRBV19
D: -
size: -
J: TRBJ1-3
DNA: TGTGCCAGTAGTATACCCAGGGTCTCTGGAAACACCATATATTTT
CDR3: CASSIPRVSGNTIYF

V: TRBV5-1
D: TRBD1
size: few
J: TRBJ1-6
DNA: TGCGCCAGCAGCTTAGAAGCAGGGGGCACTAATTCACCCCTCCACTTT
CDR3: CASSLEAGGTNSPLHF

V: TRBV5-1
D: TRBD1
size: -
J: TRBJ2-1
DNA: TGCGCCAGCAGCCCGGGACAGGGGTCCTACAATGAGCAGTTCTTC
CDR3: CASSPGQGSYNEQFF